This TCR beta chain was observed in a study of T-cell reconstitution after alpha-beta-depleted transplantation in children (TCRdb year 2016). Turning to the overall study: The study quantitatively tracked T-cell immune reconstitution after TCRalphabeta/CD19-depleted allogeneic hematopoietic cell transplantation in children using TCR repertoire profiling.

General findings and caveats noted by the study authors: Hyperexpanded clone frequencies declined over subsequent months; after one year, T-cell counts and TCRbeta diversity were mostly attributed to newly produced T cells. In some patients, high TCRbeta diversity at day 60 was attributed to recipient T cells and intrathymic progenitors that had survived conditioning. The apparently early recovery of alphabetaT-cell counts about two months after transplant reportedly depended on only several hundred rapidly expanded clones that came from non-depleted graft cells.

Library construction relied on PCR. The instrument was an Illumina HiSeq 2500. TCR libraries were prepared with molecular barcoding, using unique molecular identifiers to normalize TCRbeta repertoire quantification. TCRdb itself trimmed the public reads at Q25 with fastp, ran MiXCR and retained productive beta chains. Each entry merges the rows of one CDR3 protein and shows their most common DNA and genes. Here the sample has about 210,000 distinct CDR3 sequences; approximately 17% occur a single time. Of the sample, roughly two fifths falls within the top ten clones. The meaning of the sample's treatment or condition label: allogeneic hematopoietic cell transplantation with graft depleted of TCRalphabeta T cells and CD19 B cells. The transplant recipients were children given TCRalphabeta/CD19-depleted allogeneic hematopoietic cell grafts. In regard to this clonotype: What this receptor recognizes is not known. Base qualities are missing; no much larger clone stands one base away.

There are 15 amino acids in the CDR3, from cysteine to phenylalanine inclusive. This entry keeps only the CDR3 DNA: 45 bases, framed from base 1. CDR1 and CDR2, looked up from the germline V gene, are MNHEY and SVGEGT. From V the trimming removes 4 bases and from J it removes 5 bases, while the gene matches leave 9 bases of the junction unaccounted for. The TCR comes from a male patient between 2 and 10 years old who had a stem cell transplant for acute lymphoblastic leukemia, so the T cells may come from the graft donor. The source was PBMCs, mostly from graft donor cells, collected 360 days after TCRalphabeta/CD19-depleted stem cell transplant. The V gene is TRBV6-2 or TRBV6-3 and the J gene is TRBJ2-7, and 9 bases in between align with TRBD1. The nucleotides read TGTGCCAGCAGTTTTGGGGGACAGGGTCTTGACGAGCAGTACTTC. The encoded protein is CASSFGGQGLDEQYF.